The 2 T cell receptor beta chains given below trace back to one sample, sequenced in a study of a mutant IDH1 vaccine in newly diagnosed glioma. The time point is: week 47, end of study. Doses of 300 ug of mutant IDH1 20-mer peptide were given with topical imiquimod. No antigen has been identified for these receptors. TCRdb's copy holds only in-frame clones and misses some; the assay was immunoSEQ multiplex PCR. The sample records approximately 58,000 clones, under 85% being singletons. The material sequenced was PBMCs, taken from a glioma patient whose treatment included an IDH1 peptide vaccine. These receptors originate from a young man with glioma.

This chain links TRBV28 with TRBJ2-1; D remains ambiguous. V lost 10 bases and J 4 bases, leaving 11 bases between the germline ends. CDR3 size: 12 residues. Germline lookup yields CDR1 MDHEN and CDR2 SYDVKM. The CDR3 here is CATQLGYNEQFF. CDR3 DNA sequence: TGTGCCACCCAACTGGGGTACAATGAGCAGTTCTTC.

The chain carries TRBV5-4 and TRBJ1-2; no clear D gene. Trimming removed 1 base from V and 0 bases from J, with 10 bases in between. CDR3 length equals 15 residues. The germline CDR1 and CDR2 sequences are SGHNT and YYREEE (reference sequence). The CDR3 DNA reads as TGTGCCAGCAGCTTGCCGGGAGGAACTAACTATGGCTACACCTTC. It yields the protein CASSLPGGTNYGYTF.